This T cell receptor (beta chain) was documented in a study of PD-L1 blockade in urothelial cancer. Profiled with immunoSEQ multiplex PCR; TCRdb holds only in-frame clones, not every one. The table includes some 80,000 clones, around four fifths detected once. The time point here: pretreatment peripheral blood. This specimen was PBMCs, taken around atezolizumab (anti-PD-L1) treatment. The TCR comes from a man aged 40-49 years with urothelial cancer.

This chain's CDR3 is CASSEAGARYNEQFF. In nucleotides, the CDR3 is TGCGCCAGCAGCGAAGCGGGAGCCCGATACAATGAGCAGTTCTTC. The rearrangement joins TRBV5-1 to TRBJ2-1; 8 bases are shared with TRBD2. Germline trimming cut 4 bases from V and 4 bases from J; bases unmatched to any gene: 7. The CDR3 has 15 amino acids. Germline V lookup: CDR1 SGHRS, CDR2 YFSETQ.